These T cell receptor beta chains were read from a single sample in a study of human T cells and chemical hapten exposure. TCRdb reanalysed the RACE reads using MiXCR and keeps one entry per CDR3 protein. The table has 110,000 to 150,000 distinct CDR3 sequences, over 9.5% seen once; the top ten hold about 1.4%. This sample comprised whole blood, obtained in connection with sensitization to the hapten diphenylcyclopropenone (DPC). These receptors originate from a woman aged 45-65 years with alopecia areata. Some clones in this sample may be carry-over from other donors' samples. Both conserved end residues are part of each CDR3. The D gene is left open where the match is weak. Size values are once, few and many counts, or a class for expanded clones, and some rows have none.

j_call	d_call	v_call	clone_size	cdr3_aa	cdr3_nt
TRBJ2-7	TRBD1	TRBV4-2	-	CASSQTRDRAYEQYF	TGTGCCAGCAGCCAAACTAGGGACAGGGCCTACGAGCAGTACTTC
TRBJ1-5	-	TRBV6-6	-	CASSQQGQPQHF	TGTGCCAGCAGTCAACAGGGACAGCCCCAGCATTTT
TRBJ2-3	TRBD2	TRBV6-1	-	CASSERGTSGGEVDTQYF	TGTGCCAGCAGTGAACGCGGGACTAGCGGAGGGGAGGTAGATACGCAGTATTTT
TRBJ2-3	-	TRBV7-3	many	CATSSGPPTDTQYF	TGTGCCACCTCGAGCGGGCCCCCCACAGATACGCAGTATTTT
TRBJ1-5	-	TRBV4-2	-	CASSQGVVSNQPQHF	TGTGCCAGCAGCCAAGGGGTCGTTAGCAATCAGCCCCAGCATTTT
TRBJ2-1	-	TRBV7-2	-	CASSKKPLLGDEQFF	TGTGCCAGCAGCAAAAAGCCCCTCCTGGGCGATGAGCAGTTCTTC
TRBJ2-1	-	TRBV20-1	-	CSARGINEQFF	TGCAGTGCTCGGGGAATCAATGAGCAGTTCTTC
TRBJ1-2	-	TRBV12-3/TRBV12-4	many	CASSHTQGFRGYTF	TGTGCCAGCAGTCACACCCAGGGATTTCGAGGCTACACCTTC
TRBJ2-3	TRBD1	TRBV20-1	-	CSARHGQGTGRDTQYF	TGCAGTGCCCGGCACGGACAGGGAACGGGGCGAGATACGCAGTATTTT
TRBJ1-5	-	TRBV2	few	CASSDGLRSVNQPQHF	TGTGCCAGCAGTGACGGGCTCCGTTCCGTCAATCAGCCCCAGCATTTT
TRBJ2-3	-	TRBV7-3	few	CASSLIQGDTDTQYF	TGTGCCAGCAGCTTAATTCAAGGGGACACAGATACGCAGTATTTT
TRBJ2-7	-	TRBV5-1	many	CASSEGGGEQYF	TGCGCCAGCAGTGAGGGCGGAGGTGAGCAGTACTTC
TRBJ1-1	-	TRBV21-1	few	CASSKEEAGGKEAFF	TGTGCCAGCAGCAAAGAAGAGGCAGGGGGCAAAGAAGCTTTCTTT
TRBJ2-7	-	TRBV6-2/TRBV6-3	many	CASSPHHEQYF	TGTGCCAGCAGTCCCCACCACGAGCAGTACTTC
TRBJ1-4	TRBD1	TRBV29-1	few	CSGGTDNNEKLFF	TGCAGCGGCGGGACAGACAATAATGAAAAACTGTTTTTT
TRBJ2-2	-	TRBV5-6	few	CASNSEMGTGELFF	TGTGCCAGCAACAGCGAAATGGGCACCGGGGAGCTGTTTTTT
TRBJ2-7	-	TRBV5-1	-	CASSSGGGFSYEQYF	TGCGCCAGCAGCTCTGGAGGGGGGTTCTCCTACGAGCAGTACTTC
TRBJ2-7	TRBD2	TRBV29-1	many	CSVARGLAADGEQYF	TGCAGCGTCGCGCGAGGACTAGCGGCGGATGGCGAGCAGTACTTC
TRBJ2-1	-	TRBV7-7	many	CASSLVQGSYNEQFF	TGTGCTAGCAGCTTAGTACAGGGCTCCTACAATGAGCAGTTCTTC
TRBJ1-1	-	TRBV5-1	few	CASSLGTGSTEAFF	TGCGCCAGCAGCTTGGGGACGGGTTCCACTGAAGCTTTCTTT
TRBJ1-2	-	TRBV12-3/TRBV12-4	many	CASSFGDPSHYGYTF	TGTGCCAGCAGTTTCGGCGACCCATCGCACTATGGCTACACCTTC
TRBJ2-2	TRBD1	TRBV5-5	-	CASNLGTGGTGELFF	TGTGCCAGCAACCTGGGGACAGGGGGAACCGGGGAGCTGTTTTTT
TRBJ2-3	-	TRBV5-1	-	CASSSGRLRTDTQYF	TGCGCCAGCAGCTCGGGTCGGCTCCGCACAGATACGCAGTATTTT
TRBJ1-1	TRBD1	TRBV14	-	CASSQDKGANTEAFF	TGTGCCAGCAGCCAAGACAAGGGGGCGAACACTGAAGCTTTCTTT
TRBJ2-5	TRBD2	TRBV20-1	few	CSASGTSGSTKTQYF	TGCAGTGCTAGTGGGACTAGCGGGAGTACAAAGACCCAGTACTTC
TRBJ2-7	TRBD2	TRBV6-5	few	CASSKSGRSYEQYF	TGTGCCAGCAGTAAAAGCGGGAGGTCCTACGAGCAGTACTTC
TRBJ2-7	TRBD2	TRBV29-1	-	CSVERASGSYEQYF	TGCAGCGTTGAACGGGCTAGCGGGAGCTACGAGCAGTACTTC
TRBJ2-3	TRBD1	TRBV19	-	CASSLTGVHTDTQYF	TGTGCCAGTAGCCTTACAGGGGTCCACACAGATACGCAGTATTTT
TRBJ2-5	-	TRBV7-8	-	CASSLGWGKETQYF	TGTGCCAGCAGCTTAGGTTGGGGTAAGGAGACCCAGTACTTC
TRBJ2-1	-	TRBV11-2	-	CASSPVRAYNEQFF	TGTGCCAGCAGCCCCGTGAGGGCCTACAATGAGCAGTTCTTC
TRBJ1-2	TRBD1	TRBV29-1	-	CSTNPQGAGGYTF	TGCAGCACAAACCCGCAGGGGGCTGGCGGCTACACCTTC
TRBJ1-2	-	TRBV19	-	CASSPGHNYGYTF	TGTGCCAGTAGTCCGGGACACAACTATGGCTACACCTTC
TRBJ2-1	TRBD2	TRBV12-3/TRBV12-4	-	CASSLGTSGGRNEQFF	TGTGCCAGCAGTCTCGGGACTAGCGGAGGAAGGAATGAGCAGTTCTTC
TRBJ2-6	TRBD1	TRBV7-9	-	CASSWGQGAIPLSGANVLTF	TGTGCCAGCAGCTGGGGACAGGGGGCGATTCCCCTTTCTGGGGCCAACGTCCTGACTTTC
TRBJ2-3	-	TRBV7-3	-	CASSPGRGSPTDTQYF	TGTGCCAGCAGCCCCGGGCGCGGAAGCCCCACAGATACGCAGTATTTT
TRBJ2-2	-	TRBV7-3	-	CASSPPGGLTGELFF	TGTGCCAGCAGCCCCCCTGGGGGCCTCACCGGGGAGCTGTTTTTT
TRBJ2-3	TRBD2	TRBV20-1	-	CSGPGLAGGSDTQYF	TGCAGTGGGCCGGGACTAGCGGGAGGGAGTGATACGCAGTATTTT
TRBJ2-1	-	TRBV6-2/TRBV6-3	many	CASSYGYRAGNEQFF	TGTGCCAGCAGTTACGGGTATCGCGCGGGCAATGAGCAGTTCTTC
TRBJ1-5	-	TRBV19	-	CASSMRRVVGAGGGSSNQPQHF	TGTGCCAGTAGTATGAGGAGGGTCGTTGGGGCAGGCGGAGGGAGTAGCAATCAGCCCCAGCATTTT
TRBJ1-4	-	TRBV1	-	CTSSPPGTGVREKLFF	TGCACCAGCAGCCCCCCAGGGACAGGGGTAAGGGAAAAACTGTTTTTT
TRBJ1-5	TRBD1	TRBV7-9	few	CASSLGTGGFDQPQHF	TGTGCCAGCAGCTTAGGGACAGGGGGCTTCGATCAGCCCCAGCATTTT
TRBJ2-1	TRBD2	TRBV28	-	CASSSIRTSGRGNEQFF	TGTGCCAGCAGCTCTATCCGAACTAGCGGGAGGGGGAATGAGCAGTTCTTC
TRBJ2-7	TRBD2	TRBV20-1	-	CSARDRRGTSGTYEQYF	TGCAGTGCTAGAGATAGGAGAGGAACTAGCGGGACCTACGAGCAGTACTTC
TRBJ2-7	-	TRBV19	few	CASQRGGSSYEQYF	TGTGCCAGCCAAAGGGGGGGGAGCTCCTACGAGCAGTACTTC
TRBJ2-2	-	TRBV3-1	many	CASSPWGALNTGELFF	TGTGCCAGCAGCCCTTGGGGGGCCCTGAACACCGGGGAGCTGTTTTTT
TRBJ2-1	-	TRBV7-9	few	CASSLRDAYNEQFF	TGTGCCAGCAGCTTGCGGGACGCCTACAATGAGCAGTTCTTC
TRBJ2-3	-	TRBV2	many	CASTERGATSTDTQYF	TGTGCCAGCACCGAGAGGGGGGCCACTAGCACAGATACGCAGTATTTT
TRBJ1-5	-	TRBV12-3/TRBV12-4	-	CASSRLPRQENQPQHF	TGTGCCAGCAGTCGACTTCCGAGACAGGAAAATCAGCCCCAGCATTTT
TRBJ2-2	-	TRBV5-1	many	CASSLSGGLMNTGELFF	TGCGCCAGCAGCTTGTCCGGGGGGCTGATGAACACCGGGGAGCTGTTTTTT
TRBJ1-1	-	TRBV11-3	-	CATSTARLNTEAFF	TGTGCCACCTCGACAGCCAGACTGAACACTGAAGCTTTCTTT
TRBJ2-6	TRBD1	TRBV12-3/TRBV12-4	few	CASSRMTGAGANVLTF	TGTGCCAGCAGCCGGATGACAGGGGCTGGGGCCAACGTCCTGACTTTC
TRBJ2-7	-	TRBV7-2	few	CASSSQGSIVYEQYF	TGTGCCAGCAGCTCGCAGGGTTCAATAGTCTACGAGCAGTACTTC
TRBJ2-7	TRBD2	TRBV5-1	few	CASSPGTSDAYEQYF	TGCGCCAGCAGCCCGGGGACTAGCGATGCCTACGAGCAGTACTTC
TRBJ2-3	TRBD1	TRBV5-4	many	CASSFLGQNTDTQYF	TGTGCCAGCAGCTTCTTGGGACAGAACACAGATACGCAGTATTTT
TRBJ1-1	-	TRBV6-2/TRBV6-3	many	CASSSTGQYTEAFF	TGTGCCAGCAGTTCTACGGGCCAGTACACTGAAGCTTTCTTT